Shown below are 19 T cell receptor beta chains from a single sample sequenced in a study of breast tumors, draining lymph nodes, adjacent tissues (dated by TCRdb to about 2016). Library preparation was by multiplex PCR. Instrument on record: Illumina HiSeq 2000. TCRdb's own reprocessing of the public reads used fastp at Q25 and MiXCR and kept productive beta chains. Entries are consolidated by CDR3 protein sequence, retaining the most common genes and DNA. The sample table contains roughly 130,000 distinct CDR3 sequences; only one count was recorded for around a third of them. The ten largest account for approximately 2.3% of the sample. The lymph node samples were taken from the axillary draining lymph nodes of breast cancer patients. The sequenced material came from axillary lymph node tissue. The source is a female donor with breast cancer. Some clones in this sample may be carry-over from other donors' samples.

J is TRBJ2-1 and V is TRBV9; 8 bases map to TRBD1. V gave up 4 bases and J gave up 8 bases; unmatched junction bases: 8. The CDR3 consists of 14 residues. The germline V gene has CDR1 SGDLS and CDR2 YYNGEE. CDR3 sequence (DNA): TGTGCCAGCAGCCGAAGACAGGGGCGGGATGAGCAGTTCTTC. This codes for CASSRRQGRDEQFF.

This clonotype was observed a few times. This rearrangement joins TRBV19 to TRBJ1-1; weak D call: TRBD1 (6 bases). Germline V gene data show CDR1 as LNHDA and CDR2 as SQIVND (reference sequence). This CDR3 has 14 residues. V was pared by 9 bases and J by 1 base, with 15 bases between. CDR3 in DNA: TGTGCCAGCAGATATCAGGGGAAGAACACTGAAGCTTTCTTT. Amino acids: CASRYQGKNTEAFF.

This clonotype was detected a few times. Given a much more abundant clone one base away, this may be a read error. The chain has TRBV12-3 or TRBV12-4 and TRBJ1-2; D is perhaps TRBD1 (5 bases). Deletions cut 5 bases from V and 8 bases from J, with 12 bases between. The CDR3 is 12 residues long. The CDR3 sequence: CASSSTGGGYTF. CDR3 coding DNA: TGTGCCAGCAGTAGCACAGGCGGGGGCTACACCTTC.

This clonotype was recorded at least ten times. V is TRBV6-5 and J is TRBJ1-6; 9 nucleotides agree with TRBD1. With V trimmed by 10 bases and J by 14 bases, 18 bases remained unmatched. Germline CDR1 MNHEY, CDR2 SVGAGI. The CDR3 runs 15 residues. The CDR3 DNA is TGTGCCACAGGACAGGGGCGGTCCGCAGGTGGGACCCTCCACTTT. It translates to CATGQGRSAGGTLHF.

This clonotype was counted ten times or more. The CDR3 sequence is CASSLVGGGAEQYV. The CDR3, as DNA: TGCGCCAGCAGCTTGGTAGGCGGGGGGGCCGAACAGTACGTC. The rearrangement links TRBV5-1 to TRBJ2-7, with 9 bases identical to TRBD2. The V segment lost 0 bases and the J segment 10 bases; nucleotides outside the gene matches: 8. In germline, CDR1 is SGHRS, CDR2 YFSETQ. CDR3 length equals 14 residues.

In its sample, this clonotype was seen many times. This chain connects TRBV29-1 to TRBJ2-1; 7 bases agree with TRBD2. The CDR3 is made up of 12 amino acids. With 8 bases clipped from V and 10 bases from J, the junction kept 11 bases outside the gene matches. Germline values: CDR1 SQVTM, CDR2 ANQGSEA. The DNA for the CDR3 is TGCAGCCCATTAATGGGGGGGGGGGAGCAGTTCTTC. This codes for CSPLMGGGEQFF.

The J gene is TRBJ1-6, the V gene TRBV15, with 10 bases matching TRBD1. V dropped 3 bases and J dropped 5; count of bases not matched to a gene: 1. CDR1 LNHNV and CDR2 YYDKDF come from the germline V gene (reference sequence). This CDR3 is built from 15 residues. CDR3 sequence: CATSSGTGDNSPLHF. For the CDR3, the DNA is TGTGCCACCAGCAGCGGGACAGGGGATAATTCACCCCTCCACTTT. Complete variable domain (other parts from reference TRBV15 and TRBJ1-6): DAMVIQNPRYQVTQFGKPVTLSCSQTLNHNVMYWYQQKSSQAPKLLFHYYDKDFNNEADTPDNFQSRRPNTSFCFLDIRSPGLGDTAMYLCATSSGTGDNSPLHFGNGTRLTVT.

Worth noting for this clonotype: The junction and the germline gene differ at one end; a read error may be behind it. The chain joins TRBV7-8 to TRBJ1-6, with a possible D match to TRBD1 (5 bases). The CDR3 spans 14 residues. Germline CDR1 reads SGHVS; CDR2 reads FQNEAQ. CDR3 sequence: CAGSLARWAGALHF. Here the CDR3 DNA reads TGTGCCGGCAGCTTAGCGAGGTGGGCGGGGGCCCTCCACTTT. Using reference TRBV7-8 and TRBJ1-6 for the parts outside the CDR3, the full variable domain is GAGVSQSPRYKVAKRGQDVALRCDPISGHVSLFWYQQALGQGPEFLTYFQNEAQLDKSGLPSDRFFAERPEGSVSTLKIQRTQQEDSAVYLCAGSLARWAGALHFGNGTRLTVT.

This clonotype was recorded many times. The chain links TRBV20-1 to TRBJ2-1, with 8 bases identical to TRBD2. In germline, CDR1 is DFQATT, CDR2 SNEGSKA (reference sequence). After removal of 0 bases from V and 0 bases from J, the junction contained 7 bases not matched to a gene. This CDR3 has 17 amino acids. CDR3 in DNA: TGCAGTGCTAGAGATGCGGGGGGACTCAGCTCCTACAATGAGCAGTTCTTC. Its protein is CSARDAGGLSSYNEQFF.

V usage is TRBV6-9 and J usage is TRBJ2-7; 7 bases map to TRBD2. The CDR3 is 15 residues long. Germline lookup yields CDR1 MNHGY and CDR2 SVAAGI. The junction had 9 bases not matched to a gene; V was cut back by 5 bases and J by 2 bases. This CDR3 is CASSGEIAGPYEQYF. CDR3 DNA: TGTGCCAGCAGTGGGGAAATAGCGGGTCCCTACGAGCAGTACTTC.

This clonotype was counted many times. V gene TRBV20-1 combines with J gene TRBJ1-3; D is unclear. Germline V CDR1 and CDR2: DFQATT, SNEGSKA (reference sequence). CDR3 length: 13 amino acids. V was clipped by 6 bases and J by 3 bases, with 12 bases between them. For the CDR3, the DNA is TGCAGTGCACCCGACGGAATTGGAAACACCATATATTTT. Amino acids: CSAPDGIGNTIYF.

The chain couples TRBV7-2 to TRBJ1-4; 9 bases are shared with TRBD1. The germline gives CDR1 SGHTA, CDR2 FQGNSA. This CDR3 is 15 amino acids long. The ends lost 2 bases at V and 8 bases at J; junction bases unmatched: 6. CDR3 in amino acids: CASSLRTGGHEKLFF. In nucleotides, the CDR3 is TGTGCCAGCAGCTTAAGAACAGGGGGCCACGAAAAACTGTTTTTT.

This clonotype has only one observation. The junction does not match germline at one end; this may be a read error. The chain couples TRBV7-8 to TRBJ1-6, with D possibly being TRBD1 (5 bases). The V gene's germline CDR1 is SGHVS and CDR2 FQNEAQ. The length of the CDR3 is 12 residues. CDR3 protein: CASGSQGSPPHF. In DNA, the CDR3 is TGTGCCAGCGGTAGTCAGGGTTCACCCCCCCACTTT.

V is TRBV5-1 and J is TRBJ2-5, with 7 bases matching TRBD1. This CDR3 comprises 14 residues. Germline V CDR1 and CDR2: SGHRS, YFSETQ. V lost 4 bases to trimming and J lost 8 bases; unmatched junction nucleotides: 11. This chain's CDR3 is CASSPGQRGDTQYF. The CDR3 bases are TGCGCCAGCAGCCCGGGACAGAGAGGAGACACCCAGTACTTC.

Points on this clonotype: Being one base from a much bigger clone, this may be a read error. The chain employs TRBV20-1 and TRBJ1-2; D ambiguous. This CDR3 spans 12 amino acids. The germline gives CDR1 DFQATT, CDR2 SNEGSKA (reference sequence). In DNA, the CDR3 is TGCAGTGTGCCAGGAAAAAATGATGGCTCCACCTTC. Its protein is CSVPGKNDGSTF.

About this clonotype itself: At one end, the junction sequence differs from germline, possibly due to a read error. This chain joins TRBV20-1 and TRBJ2-7, with D possibly TRBD1 on 7 matching bases. The CDR3 totals 17 residues. Per germline, CDR1 DFQATT and CDR2 SNEGSKA (reference sequence). CDR3 region: CSARDPPGVGGGYEQHF. CDR3 DNA: TGCAGTGCTAGAGATCCCCCGGGCGTTGGAGGGGGCTACGAGCAGCACTTC.

Many counts were recorded for this clonotype. The chain combines TRBV6-5 with TRBJ2-5, with 9 nucleotides matching TRBD1. The germline gives CDR1 MNHEY, CDR2 SVGAGI. V gave up 6 bases and J gave up 2 bases; unmatched junction bases: 7. CDR3 length: 15 residues. CDR3 DNA sequence: TGTGCCAGCAGCAGCGGGACAGGGATACAAGAGACCCAGTACTTC. Translation gives CASSSGTGIQETQYF.

The sample holds many counts of this clonotype. Since a much larger clone is just one base distant, this may be a read error. The chain links TRBV10-3 to TRBJ1-4; D perhaps matches TRBD1 (6 bases). Germline loops: CDR1 ENHRY, CDR2 SYGVKD. The CDR3 covers 13 residues. The V end was cut by 6 bases, the J end by 10 bases, with 15 bases between. The CDR3 spells CAIRGGGDGKLFF. DNA for the CDR3: TGTGCCATCAGGGGAGGGGGGGATGGAAAACTGTTTTTT.

At least ten counts were recorded for this clonotype. CDR3 DNA sequence: TGTGCCAGCAGCCCATGGGCTAGCACAGATACGCAGTATTTT. Protein: CASSPWASTDTQYF. The V gene is TRBV7-8, the J gene TRBJ2-3; D not certain. V was cut by 5 bases and J by 0 bases, with 9 bases left in between. The CDR3 consists of 14 residues. CDR1 and CDR2 from the germline V gene are SGHVS and FQNEAQ.